This entry is about one T cell receptor beta chain. V shed 5 bases, J shed 0 bases, and the junction held 20 bases outside the gene matches. This CDR3 has 20 amino acids. The germline CDR1 and CDR2 sequences are SGHNT and YYREEE (reference sequence). The source of the sample is a study of T cells in Graves' hyperthyroidism and ophthalmopathy. Looking at the study overall: Blood was drawn when the patient was first diagnosed and still untreated.

From RNA transcripts, TCR beta CDR3 regions were amplified. HTBI primers were used for first-round RT-PCR of the TCR CDR3. TCRdb re-called the multiplex PCR reads through MiXCR, storing one row per CDR3 protein. Of roughly 57,000 distinct CDR3 sequences in the sample, 53% are singletons; the top ten hold 3% to 4%. The sequencing sample was made of blood. This clonotype originated in a woman aged 60-75 years with Graves' ophthalmopathy. This chain connects TRBV5-4 to TRBJ1-3; 7 positions match TRBD1. The CDR3 DNA sequence: TGTGCCAGCAGTCGGCCCGAGGGAGGGACAGTGGCTCTCTCTGGAAACACCATATATTTT. This sequence encodes CASSRPEGGTVALSGNTIYF. Together with reference TRBV5-4 and TRBJ1-3, the CDR3 gives the full variable domain: ETGVTQSPTHLIKTRGQQVTLRCSSQSGHNTVSWYQQALGQGPQFIFQYYREEENGRGNFPPRFSGLQFPNYSSELNVNALELDDSALYLCASSRPEGGTVALSGNTIYFGEGSWLTVV.